This T cell receptor beta chain was sequenced in a study of blood T cell repertoires in COVID-19. Turning to the study itself: COVID-19 samples, acute and convalescent, were from the United States, Italy and Spain. T cells, B-cell-depleted T cells, or PBMCs supplied cDNA or gDNA.

Germline CDR1 is SGHRS and CDR2 is YFSETQ. The CDR3 spans 16 residues. V lost 0 bases to trimming and J lost 1 base, with 13 bases between them. Assay: immunoSEQ multiplex PCR; the TCRdb copy retains only in-frame clones and omits some. The data hold some 150,000 clones, with roughly 90% observed a single time. The origin of this receptor is a woman aged 55-75 years with active or convalescent COVID-19. This chain joins TRBV5-1 and TRBJ1-1; D perhaps matches TRBD1 (6 bases). The specimen sequenced was peripheral blood. The CDR3 DNA follows: TGCGCCAGCAGCTTGGCCGGGGGGGCCCAGAACACTGAAGCTTTCTTT. As protein: CASSLAGGAQNTEAFF.